This entry concerns a single T cell receptor (beta chain). Antigen: not known. TCRdb's table, derived via immunoSEQ multiplex PCR, lists solely in-frame clones and lacks some. Of about 50,000 clones listed, 85% to 95% are singletons. This record belongs to a study of a mutant IDH1 vaccine in newly diagnosed glioma. Background on the study: First vaccine doses came 4-6 weeks after radiotherapy alone, or with temozolomide cycles.

As to time point: week 35, safety follow-up. Doses comprised 300 ug of mutant IDH1 20-mer peptide each, plus topical imiquimod. The receptor was isolated from a man aged 50-59 years with glioma. This specimen consisted of PBMCs, obtained from a glioma patient whose treatment included an IDH1 peptide vaccine.

The chain's CDR3 is CASSQESGGRDTQYF. CDR3 DNA sequence: TGCGCCAGCAGCCAAGAGAGCGGGGGTCGAGATACGCAGTATTTT. The genes are TRBV4-3 and TRBJ2-3, with TRBD2 matching over 8 bases. Per the germline V gene, CDR1 is LGHNA and CDR2 is YSLEER. V dropped 0 bases and J dropped 5; count of bases not matched to a gene: 4. The CDR3 runs 15 residues.